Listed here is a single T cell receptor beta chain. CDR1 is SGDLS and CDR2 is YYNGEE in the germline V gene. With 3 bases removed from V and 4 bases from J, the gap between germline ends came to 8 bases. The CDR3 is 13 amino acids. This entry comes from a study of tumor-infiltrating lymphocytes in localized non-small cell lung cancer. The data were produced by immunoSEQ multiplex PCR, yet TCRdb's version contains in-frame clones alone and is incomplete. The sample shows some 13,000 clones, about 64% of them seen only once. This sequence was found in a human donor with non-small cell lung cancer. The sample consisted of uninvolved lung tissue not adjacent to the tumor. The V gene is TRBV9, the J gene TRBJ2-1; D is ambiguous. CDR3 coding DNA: TGTGCCAGCAGCGGGGAAAGTTACAATGAGCAGTTCTTC. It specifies CASSGESYNEQFF.